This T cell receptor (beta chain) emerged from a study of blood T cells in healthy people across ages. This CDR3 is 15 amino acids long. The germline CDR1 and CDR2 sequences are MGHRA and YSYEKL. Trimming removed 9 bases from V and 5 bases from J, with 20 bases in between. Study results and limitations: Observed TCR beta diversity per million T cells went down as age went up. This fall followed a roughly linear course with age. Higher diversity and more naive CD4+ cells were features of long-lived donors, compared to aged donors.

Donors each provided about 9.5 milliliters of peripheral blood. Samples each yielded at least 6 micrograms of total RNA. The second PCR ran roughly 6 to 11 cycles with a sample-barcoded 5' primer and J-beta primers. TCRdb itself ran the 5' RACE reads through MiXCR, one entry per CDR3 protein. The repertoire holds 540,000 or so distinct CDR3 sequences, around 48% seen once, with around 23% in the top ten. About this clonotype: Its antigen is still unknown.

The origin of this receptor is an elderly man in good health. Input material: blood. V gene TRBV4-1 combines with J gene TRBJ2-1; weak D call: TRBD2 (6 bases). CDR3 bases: TGCGCCAGTCGGCGGGGAATCTGGGGGAACAATGAGCAGTTCTTC. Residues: CASRRGIWGNNEQFF.